This TCR beta chain was recovered during a study of blood T cells in healthy people across ages. For the study at large: About one barcoded beta molecule per two T cells came from capture by template switching.

Trimming took 1 base from V and 6 from J, leaving 4 bases between them. Germline values: CDR1 LGHDT, CDR2 YNNKEL (reference sequence). This CDR3 contains 12 residues. The authors ran a second PCR of about 7 to 11 cycles using a sample-barcoded 5' primer and a J-beta primer mix. Every cDNA was tagged by a template-switch adaptor with 12 random nucleotides. MiXCR was run by TCRdb on the 5' RACE reads, yielding one entry per CDR3 protein. The sample has 780,000 or so distinct CDR3 sequences, approximately 53% seen once. The source is a man older than 75 in good health. Sequencing was carried out using blood. The V gene is TRBV3-1, the J gene TRBJ2-1, with no clear D. CDR3 nucleotide sequence: TGTGCCAGCAGCCAAGTACTCAATGAGCAGTTCTTC. Translating it yields CASSQVLNEQFF.